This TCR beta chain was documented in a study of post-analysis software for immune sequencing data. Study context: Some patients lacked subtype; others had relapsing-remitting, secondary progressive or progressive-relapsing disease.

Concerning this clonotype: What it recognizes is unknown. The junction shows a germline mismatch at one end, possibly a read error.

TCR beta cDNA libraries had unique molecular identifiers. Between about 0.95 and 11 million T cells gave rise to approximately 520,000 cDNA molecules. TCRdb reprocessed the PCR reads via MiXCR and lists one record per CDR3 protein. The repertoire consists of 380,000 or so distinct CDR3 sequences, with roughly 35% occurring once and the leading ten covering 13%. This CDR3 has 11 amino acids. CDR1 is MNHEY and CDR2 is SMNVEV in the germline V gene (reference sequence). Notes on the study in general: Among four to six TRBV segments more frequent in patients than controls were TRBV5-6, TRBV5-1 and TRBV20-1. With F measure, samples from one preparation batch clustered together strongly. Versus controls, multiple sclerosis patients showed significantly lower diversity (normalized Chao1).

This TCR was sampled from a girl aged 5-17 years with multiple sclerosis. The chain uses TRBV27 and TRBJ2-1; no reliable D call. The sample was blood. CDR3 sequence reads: CACRRRNEQFF. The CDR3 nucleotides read TGTGCCTGCAGAAGGAGAAATGAGCAGTTCTTC.